This entry features one T cell receptor beta chain sequence. Its antigen is as yet unknown. A junction boundary mismatches the germline segment, possibly from a read error. TCRbeta libraries were built with three rounds of nested PCR, modified from ARM-PCR. One entry per CDR3 protein, called by TCRdb with MiXCR from the multiplex PCR reads. The data contain 90,000 to 100,000 distinct CDR3 sequences, 75% to 90% of them singletons. This sample is drawn from a study of tumor and adjacent non-tumor tissue in lung cancer. Looking at the study overall: Aged roughly 31 to 76 years, patients included fewer than 11 men and a few women with stage I to III disease. Broader study findings: Tumor repertoires had a smaller top 100 clone share than normal lung. Patients with more diverse tumor TCRs had worse survival. Tumor tissue had significantly higher TCR diversity than normal lung.

CDR3 size: 15 residues. Germline V gives CDR1 SGHAT, CDR2 FQNNGV. The template was RNA from unsorted bulk tissue. This non-tumor lung sample came from over 3 cm beyond the tumor edge. The material sequenced was distant non-tumor lung tissue. The origin of this receptor is a man in his sixties with small cell lung cancer. V and J are TRBV11-2 and TRBJ2-1, with 10 positions matching TRBD2. The CDR3 nucleotides are TGTGCCAGCAACTCTAGCGGGGGCTGCTACAATGAGCCGTTCTTC. Translated: CASNSSGGCYNEPFF.